The source of this TCR beta chain is a study of shared T cell receptors in the human thymus. Some clones are missing from TCRdb's copy, which holds only in-frame ones; the method was immunoSEQ multiplex PCR. The sample includes hundreds of thousands of clones, about 90% of them seen just once. The CDR3 contains 18 residues. V was cut by 3 bases and J by 5 bases, with 25 bases left in between. CDR1 LNHDA and CDR2 SQIVND come from the germline V gene (reference sequence). This clone was counted only a few times. This same sample was also part of a study on human thymus T cells.

The sequencing sample was made of thymocytes. The clonotype comes from a boy in the first two years of life with a congenital heart defect. The V gene is TRBV19, the J gene TRBJ1-2; tentatively, D is TRBD1 (6 bases). The CDR3 reads CASSILSGVEQGTYGYTF. The CDR3 DNA sequence: TGTGCCAGTAGTATTTTGAGTGGAGTTGAACAGGGAACGTATGGCTACACCTTC.